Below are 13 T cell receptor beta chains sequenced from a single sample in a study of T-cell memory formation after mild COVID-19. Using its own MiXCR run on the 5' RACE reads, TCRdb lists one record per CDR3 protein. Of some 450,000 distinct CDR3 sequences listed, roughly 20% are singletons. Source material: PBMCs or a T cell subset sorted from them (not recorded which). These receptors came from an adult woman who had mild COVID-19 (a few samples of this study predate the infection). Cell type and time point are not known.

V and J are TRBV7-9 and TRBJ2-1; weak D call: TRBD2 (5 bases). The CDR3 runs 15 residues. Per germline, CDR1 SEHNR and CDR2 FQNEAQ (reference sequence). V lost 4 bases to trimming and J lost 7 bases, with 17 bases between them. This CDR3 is CASSSLSGLGNEQFF. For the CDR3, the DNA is TGTGCCAGCAGCTCCCTAAGCGGTCTAGGGAATGAGCAGTTCTTC.

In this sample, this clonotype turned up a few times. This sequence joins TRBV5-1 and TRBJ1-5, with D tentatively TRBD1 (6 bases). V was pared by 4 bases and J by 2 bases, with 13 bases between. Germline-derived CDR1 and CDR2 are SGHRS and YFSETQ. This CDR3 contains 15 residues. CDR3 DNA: TGCGCCAGCAGCCGGGCTCCAGGGGGCAATCAGCCCCAGCATTTT. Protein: CASSRAPGGNQPQHF.

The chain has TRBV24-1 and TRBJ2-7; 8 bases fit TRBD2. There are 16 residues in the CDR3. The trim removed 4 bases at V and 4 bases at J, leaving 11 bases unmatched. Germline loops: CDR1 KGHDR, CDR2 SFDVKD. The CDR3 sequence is CATSDPKRERMYEQYF. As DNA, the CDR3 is TGTGCCACCAGTGACCCCAAGCGGGAGAGGATGTACGAGCAGTACTTC.

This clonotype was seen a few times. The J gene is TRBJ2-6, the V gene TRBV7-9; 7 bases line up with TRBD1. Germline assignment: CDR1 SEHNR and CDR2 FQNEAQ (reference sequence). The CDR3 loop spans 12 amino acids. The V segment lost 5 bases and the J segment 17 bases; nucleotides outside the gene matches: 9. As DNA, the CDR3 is TGTGCCAGCAGCACGGACAGGCCCTCTTTGACTTTC. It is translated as CASSTDRPSLTF.

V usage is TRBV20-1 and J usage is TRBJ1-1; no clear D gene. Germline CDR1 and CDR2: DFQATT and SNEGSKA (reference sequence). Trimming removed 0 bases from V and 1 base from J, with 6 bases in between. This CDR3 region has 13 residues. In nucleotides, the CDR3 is TGCAGTGCTAGAGAATGGGGGAACACTGAAGCTTTCTTT. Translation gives CSAREWGNTEAFF.

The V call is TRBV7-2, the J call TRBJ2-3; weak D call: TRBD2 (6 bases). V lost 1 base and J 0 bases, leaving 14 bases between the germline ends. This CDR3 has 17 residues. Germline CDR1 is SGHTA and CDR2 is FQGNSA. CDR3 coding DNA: TGTGCCAGCAGCTTAGGGCTAGCGCTCCTCAGCACAGATACGCAGTATTTT. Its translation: CASSLGLALLSTDTQYF.

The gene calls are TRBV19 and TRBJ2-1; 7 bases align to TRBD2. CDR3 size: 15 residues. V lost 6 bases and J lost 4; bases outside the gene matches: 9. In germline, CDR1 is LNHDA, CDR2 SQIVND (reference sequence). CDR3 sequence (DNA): TGTGCCAGTAGCGCCGAGGCGGGACTATACAATGAGCAGTTCTTC. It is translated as CASSAEAGLYNEQFF.

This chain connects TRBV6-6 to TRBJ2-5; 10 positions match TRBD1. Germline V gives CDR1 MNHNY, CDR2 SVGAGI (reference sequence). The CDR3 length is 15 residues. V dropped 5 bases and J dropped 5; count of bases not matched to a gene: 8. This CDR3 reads CASSESTGGRETQYF. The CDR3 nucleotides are TGTGCCAGCAGTGAATCGACAGGGGGCAGGGAGACCCAGTACTTC.

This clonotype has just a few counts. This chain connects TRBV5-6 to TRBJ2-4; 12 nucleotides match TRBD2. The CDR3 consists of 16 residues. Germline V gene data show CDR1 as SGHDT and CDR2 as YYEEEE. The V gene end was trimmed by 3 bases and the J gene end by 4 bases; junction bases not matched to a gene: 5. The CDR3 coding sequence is TGTGCCAGCAGCTATCTACTAGCGGGGGGAAAAAACATTCAGTACTTC. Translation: CASSYLLAGGKNIQYF.

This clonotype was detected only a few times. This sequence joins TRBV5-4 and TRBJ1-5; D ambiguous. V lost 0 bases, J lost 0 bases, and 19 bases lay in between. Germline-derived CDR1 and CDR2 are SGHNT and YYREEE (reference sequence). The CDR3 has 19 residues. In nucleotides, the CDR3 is TGTGCCAGCAGCTTGGCGTGGCAGCCTCCCGGCAATAGCAATCAGCCCCAGCATTTT. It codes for CASSLAWQPPGNSNQPQHF.

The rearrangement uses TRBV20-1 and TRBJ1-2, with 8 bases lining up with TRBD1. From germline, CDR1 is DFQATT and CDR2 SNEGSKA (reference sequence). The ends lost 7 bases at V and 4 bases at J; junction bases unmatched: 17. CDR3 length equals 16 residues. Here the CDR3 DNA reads TGCAGTGTTCATCAGGGGGCAGGAAGGCGGACCTATGGCTACACCTTC. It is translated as CSVHQGAGRRTYGYTF.

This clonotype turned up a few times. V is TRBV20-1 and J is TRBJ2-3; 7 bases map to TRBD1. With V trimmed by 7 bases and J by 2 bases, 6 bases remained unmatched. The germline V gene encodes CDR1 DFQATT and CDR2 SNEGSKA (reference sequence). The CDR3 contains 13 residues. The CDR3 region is CSVVDRVTDTQYF. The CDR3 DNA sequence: TGCAGTGTCGTTGACAGGGTCACAGATACGCAGTATTTT.

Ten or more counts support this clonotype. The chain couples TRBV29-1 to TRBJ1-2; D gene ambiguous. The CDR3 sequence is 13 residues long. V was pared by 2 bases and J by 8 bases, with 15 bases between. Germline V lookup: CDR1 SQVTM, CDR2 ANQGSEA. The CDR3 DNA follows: TGCAGCGTTGAACAGCCAGCACTTGGGGGCTACACCTTC. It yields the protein CSVEQPALGGYTF.